The entry that follows covers one T cell receptor beta chain sequence. Its antigen is currently not known. No quality values exist for individual bases; no much larger clone is one base distant. Using the deep immunoSEQ assay, multiplex PCR amplified TCR CDR3 regions from genomic DNA. Genomic DNA extracted from each cell subset was distributed evenly over all wells of several immunoSEQ 96-well plates, and each plate served as one replicate. For sorted subsets, approximately 210 ng genomic DNA, equal to 30,000 or so T cell genomes, was loaded into each replicate PCR. Purified libraries were measured with a Qubit 3.0 fluorometer, size-checked on a Bioanalyzer 2100, and measured again with the KAPA Library Quantification kit. A separate single-read 150-cycle Illumina NextSeq 550 flow cell was used to sequence each immunoSEQ 96-well plate. The source study handled its data this way. Because the immunoSEQ output included only junctional sequences and no quality scores, the filtering could not be the same as the filtering used for full-length reads. To assign V/J genes and CDR3, sequences were annotated against IMGT germline references using PyIR, a Python wrapper for IgBLAST v1.9. Any read was removed if the V/J assignment was weak (E-value above 1e-6), the CDR3 was missing, or the read contained stop codons, out-of-frame junctions, or ambiguous translated residues. V3J clonotypes were defined as sequences sharing an identical inferred V gene, J gene, and CDR3 amino acid sequence. Percentage overlap between repertoires was calculated by dividing the number of shared unique clonotypes by the size of the smaller repertoire. Richness of each repertoire was evaluated using RTK rarefaction, the Chao1 estimator, and Recon v2.1 estimates of unobserved clonotypes. Generation probabilities were computed with OLGA for all TCRbeta clonotypes obtained by the gDNA method from several donors. TCRdb took this table from immuneACCESS and kept in-frame rearrangements with V and J called. Such tables lack part of the clones; where checked against another copy, unresolved V genes explain under half of the gap, and the rest is unexplained. V, J and clone size are taken as reported in that table, and D and trimming were inferred from the DNA itself. Here the sample has roughly 1,500,000 clones; 95% to 99% occur a single time. Of the sample, roughly 0.42% falls within the top ten clones.

The sample is drawn from a study of shared clonotypes between healthy human individuals (dated by TCRdb to between 2020 and 2021). Looking at the study overall: A few men and a couple of women, aged 18 to 49 years, made up the cohort. To increase sequencing depth and limit assay-specific biases, different laboratories used diverse techniques to prepare libraries and sequence TCR repertoires. Each donor's leukapheresis produced roughly between roughly 0.85 and 9.5 billion PBMCs. For each donor, CD4 naive and CD4 memory were each run on three plates, CD8 naive on two plates, and CD8 memory on one plate. The study deeply sequenced blood TCR repertoires of five healthy adults to estimate repertoire size and the extent of clonotype sharing between individuals.

CDR1 and CDR2 were assigned from the germline V gene as MGHRA and YSYEKL. Trimming leaves V shorter by 4 bases and J shorter by 6 bases, with the junction holding 10 bases beyond the gene matches. Its CDR3 holds 15 amino acids, cysteine through phenylalanine. The CDR3 DNA has 45 bases and is translated from base 1. Study-level results and caveats: Pairwise subsampling indicated that sequencing depth was expected to affect the degree of clonotype sharing among donors. Because the study included a small number of donors, the genetic and exposure-history diversity represented was limited. Estimated clonotype richness was generally larger for naive than for memory subsets. When a few donors were compared, the shared fraction of clonotypes was around 5% for naive CD4, less than 4% for naive CD8, about 2.5% for memory CD4, and about 0.36% for memory CD8. Incomplete sequencing was indicated by rarefaction of sorted-subset datasets, despite the large sequencing depth. Compared with non-shared clonotypes, the clonotypes found in all four sorted-subset donors had higher generation probabilities. Sampling was restricted to blood, and TCR repertoires in tissue are likely to differ from TCR repertoires in blood.

The donors were healthy, HIV-negative adults who had no recently reported acute infections or vaccinations. Every donor was a Caucasian adult residing in Nashville, Tennessee, USA. CD4+ T cells were enriched through magnetic negative selection, after which naive cells were positively selected on CD45RA and the remaining negative fraction served as the memory subset. Blood was collected by leukapheresis, and PBMCs were isolated by Ficoll-Histopaque density gradient centrifugation and then cryopreserved in liquid nitrogen vapor phase. Analytical flow cytometry was used to check the purity and quantity of every magnetically sorted T cell population. Genomic DNA was isolated from every sorted fraction and measured by UV absorbance on a Nanodrop 2000c.

This receptor was taken from a man aged 25 to 45 in good health. Sequences were obtained from naive CD4+ T cells sorted from blood. The cell subset or site label corresponds to: CD45RA+ positively selected. Recombination joined TRBV4-1 with TRBJ1-1; 8 central bases correspond to TRBD1. The CDR3 reads CASSPQGRGQAEAFF. The DNA sequence follows: TGCGCCAGCAGCCCTCAGGGCAGGGGGCAGGCTGAAGCTTTCTTT.